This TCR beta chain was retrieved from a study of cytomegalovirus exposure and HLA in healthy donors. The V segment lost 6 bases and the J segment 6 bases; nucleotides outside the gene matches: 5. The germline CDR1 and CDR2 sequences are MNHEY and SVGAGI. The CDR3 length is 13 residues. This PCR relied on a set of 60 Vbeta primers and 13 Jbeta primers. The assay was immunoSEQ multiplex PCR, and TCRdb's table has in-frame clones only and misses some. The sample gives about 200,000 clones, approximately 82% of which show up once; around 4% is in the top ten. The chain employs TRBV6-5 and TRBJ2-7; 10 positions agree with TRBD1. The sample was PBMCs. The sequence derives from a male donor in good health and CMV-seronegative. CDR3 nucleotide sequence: TGTGCCAGCAGCCGGGACAGGGGAAGCGAGCAGTACTTC. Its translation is CASSRDRGSEQYF.